These T cell receptor beta chains were read from a single sample in a study of shared clonotypes between healthy human individuals. Produced via immunoSEQ multiplex PCR; TCRdb's table is partial and in-frame only. Among millions of clones listed, over 85% were seen once. The sequenced sample was naive CD4+ T cells from PBMCs. The source of these receptors is a man aged 18-30 years in good health. Some clones in this sample may be carry-over from other donors' samples. Both conserved end residues are part of each CDR3. The D gene is left open where the match is weak. A clone size is listed for some rows: how often the clone was seen (once, few, many), or a class if it is expanded.

clone size: .
D gene: .
J gene: TRBJ2-1
V gene: TRBV28
CDR3 protein: CASSAPLAYSYNEQFF
CDR3 DNA: TGTGCCAGCAGTGCCCCTCTAGCCTACTCCTACAATGAGCAGTTCTTC

clone size: .
D gene: .
J gene: TRBJ1-1
V gene: TRBV27
CDR3 protein: CASSFGVIAFF
CDR3 DNA: TGTGCCAGCAGTTTTGGGGTTATAGCTTTCTTT

clone size: .
D gene: .
J gene: TRBJ1-4
V gene: TRBV27
CDR3 protein: CARPGGEGGSNEKLFF
CDR3 DNA: TGTGCCCGTCCGGGAGGGGAGGGTGGTTCCAATGAAAAACTGTTTTTT

clone size: .
D gene: .
J gene: TRBJ1-1
V gene: TRBV5-1
CDR3 protein: CASSSGGGSNTEAFF
CDR3 DNA: TGCGCCAGCAGCTCGGGGGGAGGGTCGAACACTGAAGCTTTCTTT

clone size: .
D gene: .
J gene: TRBJ2-2
V gene: TRBV6-5
CDR3 protein: CASSRRSPGELFF
CDR3 DNA: TGTGCCAGCAGCCGCCGCTCTCCCGGGGAGCTGTTTTTT

clone size: .
D gene: .
J gene: TRBJ2-1
V gene: TRBV5-8
CDR3 protein: CASLLGSPSYNEQFF
CDR3 DNA: TGTGCCAGCCTGCTGGGCAGCCCATCCTACAATGAGCAGTTCTTC

clone size: .
D gene: TRBD2
J gene: TRBJ2-7
V gene: TRBV28
CDR3 protein: CASSAYSAGGREQYF
CDR3 DNA: TGTGCCAGCAGTGCCTACTCGGCGGGAGGGAGAGAGCAGTACTTC

clone size: .
D gene: TRBD2
J gene: TRBJ2-7
V gene: TRBV5-4
CDR3 protein: CASSAVLAGGGYEQYF
CDR3 DNA: TGTGCCAGCAGCGCCGTACTAGCGGGAGGCGGGTACGAGCAGTACTTC

clone size: .
D gene: .
J gene: TRBJ2-7
V gene: TRBV28
CDR3 protein: CASSSRGRSGVHYF
CDR3 DNA: TGTGCCAGCAGTTCCAGAGGGCGCTCGGGGGTGCATTACTTC

clone size: .
D gene: .
J gene: TRBJ2-7
V gene: TRBV28
CDR3 protein: CASSLGIRGQYF
CDR3 DNA: TGTGCCAGCAGTTTGGGGATAAGGGGGCAGTACTTC

clone size: .
D gene: TRBD2
J gene: TRBJ2-3
V gene: TRBV28
CDR3 protein: CASSLLREGRDTQYF
CDR3 DNA: TGTGCCAGCAGTTTGTTGCGGGAGGGCCGAGATACGCAGTATTTT

clone size: .
D gene: TRBD1
J gene: TRBJ2-7
V gene: TRBV7-9
CDR3 protein: CASSGNRGLYEQYF
CDR3 DNA: TGTGCCAGCAGCGGCAACAGGGGGCTCTACGAGCAGTACTTC

clone size: once
D gene: .
J gene: TRBJ2-5
V gene: TRBV4-1
CDR3 protein: CASSQGLRGETQYF
CDR3 DNA: TGCGCCAGCAGCCAAGGGCTCCGGGGGGAGACCCAGTACTTC

clone size: .
D gene: .
J gene: TRBJ2-3
V gene: TRBV5-8
CDR3 protein: CASSLEFTDTQYF
CDR3 DNA: TGTGCCAGCAGCTTAGAGTTCACAGATACGCAGTATTTT

clone size: .
D gene: .
J gene: TRBJ2-6
V gene: TRBV15
CDR3 protein: CATSRDLGVLTF
CDR3 DNA: TGTGCCACCAGCAGAGATTTAGGCGTCCTGACTTTC

clone size: .
D gene: .
J gene: TRBJ2-5
V gene: TRBV11-2
CDR3 protein: CASSLDPRASGETQYF
CDR3 DNA: TGTGCCAGCAGCTTAGATCCGAGGGCCTCAGGAGAGACCCAGTACTTC

clone size: .
D gene: TRBD1
J gene: TRBJ2-3
V gene: TRBV5-1
CDR3 protein: CASSPLTGQFTDTQYF
CDR3 DNA: TGCGCCAGCAGCCCGTTGACGGGACAGTTCACAGATACGCAGTATTTT

clone size: few
D gene: TRBD1
J gene: TRBJ1-1
V gene: TRBV20-1
CDR3 protein: CSANRGIPFF
CDR3 DNA: TGCAGTGCTAACAGGGGGATACCTTTCTTT

clone size: .
D gene: TRBD1
J gene: TRBJ1-2
V gene: TRBV5-1
CDR3 protein: CASSFNRDSANYGYTF
CDR3 DNA: TGCGCCAGCAGCTTCAACCGGGACAGCGCTAACTATGGCTACACCTTC

clone size: once
D gene: .
J gene: TRBJ2-5
V gene: TRBV27
CDR3 protein: CASSPRGGETQYF
CDR3 DNA: TGTGCCAGCAGTCCCAGGGGCGGGGAGACCCAGTACTTC

clone size: .
D gene: .
J gene: TRBJ1-3
V gene: TRBV2
CDR3 protein: CASSVKSGNTIYF
CDR3 DNA: TGTGCCAGCAGTGTAAAGAGCGGAAACACCATATATTTT

clone size: once
D gene: .
J gene: TRBJ2-5
V gene: TRBV20-1
CDR3 protein: CSDRIQETQYF
CDR3 DNA: TGCAGCGACAGGATTCAAGAGACCCAGTACTTC

clone size: .
D gene: TRBD1
J gene: TRBJ2-7
V gene: TRBV7-9
CDR3 protein: CASSATGTAYEQYF
CDR3 DNA: TGTGCCAGCAGCGCTACCGGGACAGCCTACGAGCAGTACTTC

clone size: .
D gene: .
J gene: TRBJ1-2
V gene: TRBV30
CDR3 protein: CAWNPGIYGYTF
CDR3 DNA: TGTGCCTGGAATCCGGGGATCTATGGCTACACCTTC

clone size: once
D gene: TRBD2
J gene: TRBJ2-1
V gene: TRBV5-4
CDR3 protein: CASSKAGGPYNEQFF
CDR3 DNA: TGTGCCAGCAGCAAAGCGGGAGGGCCCTACAATGAGCAGTTCTTC

clone size: .
D gene: .
J gene: TRBJ2-5
V gene: TRBV28
CDR3 protein: CASSSAPGETQYF
CDR3 DNA: TGTGCCAGCAGTTCCGCACCCGGGGAGACCCAGTACTTC

clone size: .
D gene: .
J gene: TRBJ2-7
V gene: TRBV15
CDR3 protein: CATSNPRGKLSPLDEQYF
CDR3 DNA: TGTGCCACCAGCAATCCGAGAGGGAAACTCTCACCCCTAGACGAGCAGTACTTC